This passage covers 15 T cell receptor beta chains from one sample sequenced in a study of CXCR3-negative and CXCR3-positive naive CD8 T cells. Overall study findings and caveats: Greater hydrophobicity was found in TRB CDR3s of CXCR3-positive naive cells than of CXCR3-negative naive cells.

The libraries of TRB cDNA were constructed through 5' RACE using UMI labels. TCRdb re-analyzed the 5' RACE reads; it lists each CDR3 protein once, without DNA. The table lists about 110,000 distinct CDR3 sequences, with more than 0.35% in the top ten. These receptors have no known antigen. Sequenced: naive CXCR3+ CD8+ T cells from blood. Stated subset: CD45RO-CCR7+CD27+CD95- naive CD8+ T cells expressing CXCR3 (TNR3+). All receptors derive from a human donor in good health. Some clones in this sample may be carry-over from other donors' samples.

The gene calls are TRBV5-1 and TRBJ2-1; the TCRdb D gene call, TRBD2, has no DNA to confirm it. This CDR3 has 15 residues. Germline V lookup: CDR1 SGHRS, CDR2 YFSETQ. The CDR3 spells CASSLVASGYNEQFF.

V and J are TRBV29-1 and TRBJ1-2. The CDR3 is 13 residues long. The germline gives CDR1 SQVTM, CDR2 ANQGSEA. The CDR3 is CSVERPLLYGYTF.

The chain recombines TRBV5-1 with TRBJ1-1. Germline loops: CDR1 SGHRS, CDR2 YFSETQ. The CDR3 consists of 14 residues. The CDR3 region is CASGDWDSNTEAFF.

V and J are TRBV7-9 and TRBJ2-1; TCRdb's assignment of TRBD1 cannot be checked, as there is no DNA. The CDR3 is 17 residues long. The germline V gene has CDR1 SEHNR and CDR2 FQNEAQ (reference sequence). CDR3 in amino acids: CASSNPTGGISYNEQFF.

This chain uses TRBV20-1 with TRBJ2-7. Germline V gene data show CDR1 as DFQATT and CDR2 as SNEGSKA (reference sequence). The CDR3 is made up of 13 amino acids. CDR3 protein: CSAREEVFYEQYF.

J is TRBJ2-1 and V is TRBV11-2; checking the TCRdb D call of TRBD2 is not possible without DNA. The CDR3 spans 19 residues. CDR1 and CDR2 from the germline V gene are SGHAT and FQNNGV. The CDR3 sequence is CASSLSTSGRQRTYNEQFF.

This sequence joins TRBV21-1 and TRBJ1-2; TCRdb designates TRBD1, a call that cannot be tested without DNA. TRBV21-1 is a pseudogene. The CDR3 covers 17 residues. This chain's CDR3 is CASSNGGGRGKNYGYTF.

The V gene is TRBV7-6, the J gene TRBJ1-1; TCRdb reports TRBD1, a call that lacks DNA to check it against. This CDR3 has 17 amino acids. Germline lookup yields CDR1 SGHVS and CDR2 FNYEAQ. The CDR3: CASSLVQGLEYNTEAFF.

The chain joins TRBV6-6 to TRBJ2-7; with no DNA, the TCRdb D assignment of TRBD2 cannot be verified. Germline V gene data show CDR1 as MNHNY and CDR2 as SVGAGI (reference sequence). This CDR3 contains 12 residues. CDR3 in amino acids: CASTQAGYEQYF.

The CDR3 loop reads CASGTPLAGVIEQFF. The J gene is TRBJ2-1, the V gene TRBV12-5; TCRdb's D call, TRBD2, is unchecked because there is no DNA. Germline lookup yields CDR1 LGHNT and CDR2 FRNRAP. There are 15 residues in the CDR3.

This chain links TRBV6-6 with TRBJ2-5; TCRdb lists TRBD1, though no DNA is available to test this call. The CDR3 consists of 13 residues. Germline loops: CDR1 MNHNY, CDR2 SVGAGI (reference sequence). The chain's CDR3 is CASVRRGGETQYF.

V and J are TRBV9 and TRBJ2-7; absent DNA, TCRdb's TRBD1 call cannot be checked. Germline values: CDR1 SGDLS, CDR2 YYNGEE. This CDR3 has 14 amino acids. The CDR3 here is CASSETPDLYEQYF.

The gene calls are TRBV11-3 and TRBJ2-1; TCRdb designates TRBD2, a call that cannot be tested without DNA. CDR1 and CDR2 (germline): SGHNT, YENEEA. The CDR3 runs to 18 residues. The CDR3 protein is CASSLDVSSGDAYNEQFF.

The chain is built from TRBV24-1 and TRBJ2-2. The CDR3 runs 15 residues. Germline loops: CDR1 KGHDR, CDR2 SFDVKD. CDR3 protein: CATSDFYGGTGELFF.

The chain recombines TRBV7-6 with TRBJ2-5. Germline V CDR1 and CDR2: SGHVS, FNYEAQ. The CDR3 extends over 13 amino acids. Here the CDR3 reads CASSLEWQETQYF.